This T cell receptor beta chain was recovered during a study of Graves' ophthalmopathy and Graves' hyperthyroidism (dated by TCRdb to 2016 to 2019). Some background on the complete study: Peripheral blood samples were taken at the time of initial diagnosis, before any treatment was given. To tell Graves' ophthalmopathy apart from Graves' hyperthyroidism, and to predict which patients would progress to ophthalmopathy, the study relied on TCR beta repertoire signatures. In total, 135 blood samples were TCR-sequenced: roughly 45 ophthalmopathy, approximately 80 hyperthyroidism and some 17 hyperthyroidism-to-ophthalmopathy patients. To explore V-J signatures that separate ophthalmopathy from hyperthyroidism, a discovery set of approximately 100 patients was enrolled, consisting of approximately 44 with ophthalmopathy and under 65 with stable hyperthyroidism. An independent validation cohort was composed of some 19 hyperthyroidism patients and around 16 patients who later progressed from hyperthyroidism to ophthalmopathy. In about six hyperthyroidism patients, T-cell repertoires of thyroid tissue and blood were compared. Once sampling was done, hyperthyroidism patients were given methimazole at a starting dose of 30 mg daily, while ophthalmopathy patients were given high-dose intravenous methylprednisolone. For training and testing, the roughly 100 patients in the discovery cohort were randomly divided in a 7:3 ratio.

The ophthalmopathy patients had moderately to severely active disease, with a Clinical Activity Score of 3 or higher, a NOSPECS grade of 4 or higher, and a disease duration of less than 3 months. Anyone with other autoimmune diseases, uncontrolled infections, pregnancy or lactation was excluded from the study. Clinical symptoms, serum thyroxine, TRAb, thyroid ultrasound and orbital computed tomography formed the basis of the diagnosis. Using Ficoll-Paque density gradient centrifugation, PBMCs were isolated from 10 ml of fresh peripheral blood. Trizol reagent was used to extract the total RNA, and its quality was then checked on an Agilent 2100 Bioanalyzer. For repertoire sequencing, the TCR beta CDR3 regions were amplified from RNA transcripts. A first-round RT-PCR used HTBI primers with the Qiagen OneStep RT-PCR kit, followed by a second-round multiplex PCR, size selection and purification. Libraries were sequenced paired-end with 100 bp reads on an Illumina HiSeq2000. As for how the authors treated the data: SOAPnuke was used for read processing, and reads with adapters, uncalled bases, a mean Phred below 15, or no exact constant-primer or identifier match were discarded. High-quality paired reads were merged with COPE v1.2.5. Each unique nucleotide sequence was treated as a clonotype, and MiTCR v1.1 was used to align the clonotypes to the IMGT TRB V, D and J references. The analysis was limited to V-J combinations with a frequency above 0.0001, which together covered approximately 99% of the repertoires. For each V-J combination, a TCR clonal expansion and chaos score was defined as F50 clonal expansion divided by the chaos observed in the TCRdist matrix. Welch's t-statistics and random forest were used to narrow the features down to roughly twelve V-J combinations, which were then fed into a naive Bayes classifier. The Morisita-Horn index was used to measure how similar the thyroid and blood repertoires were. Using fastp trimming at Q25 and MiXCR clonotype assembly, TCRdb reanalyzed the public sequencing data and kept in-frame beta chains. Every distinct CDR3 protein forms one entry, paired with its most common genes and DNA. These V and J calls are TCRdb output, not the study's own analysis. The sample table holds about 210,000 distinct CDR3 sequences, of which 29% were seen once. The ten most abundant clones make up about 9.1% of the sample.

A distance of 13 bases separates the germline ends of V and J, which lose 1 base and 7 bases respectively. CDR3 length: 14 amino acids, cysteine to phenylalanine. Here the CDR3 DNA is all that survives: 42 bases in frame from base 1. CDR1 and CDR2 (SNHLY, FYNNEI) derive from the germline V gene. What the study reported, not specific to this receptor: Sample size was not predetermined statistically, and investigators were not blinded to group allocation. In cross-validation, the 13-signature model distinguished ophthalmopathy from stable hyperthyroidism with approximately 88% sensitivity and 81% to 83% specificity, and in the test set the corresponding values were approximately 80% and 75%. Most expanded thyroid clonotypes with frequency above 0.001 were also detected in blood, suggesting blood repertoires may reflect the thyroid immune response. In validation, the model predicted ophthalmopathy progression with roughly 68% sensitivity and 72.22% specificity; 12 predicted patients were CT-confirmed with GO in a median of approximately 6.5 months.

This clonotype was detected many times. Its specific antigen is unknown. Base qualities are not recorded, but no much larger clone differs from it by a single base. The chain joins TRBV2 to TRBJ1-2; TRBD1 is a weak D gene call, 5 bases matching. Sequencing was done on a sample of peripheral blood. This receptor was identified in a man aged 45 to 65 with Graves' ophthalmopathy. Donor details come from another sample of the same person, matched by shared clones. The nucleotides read TGTGCCAGCAGTGAAGGGACAAGGACGAGTGGCTACACCTTC. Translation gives CASSEGTRTSGYTF.